This is a list of T cell receptor beta chains from one sample in a study of blood T cell repertoires in COVID-19. Here immunoSEQ multiplex PCR was the method, and the copy in TCRdb shows in-frame clones only, minus some. The sample lists 95,000 to 100,000 clones, about 90% occurring once. The sequencing input was peripheral blood. Every receptor here comes from a man aged 50 to 59 with acute or convalescent COVID-19. Both conserved end residues are part of each CDR3. A D gene is named only where the DNA matches it firmly. For some rows the clone size is stated as once, few or many, or as a class when expanded; others skip it.

V: TRBV3-1/TRBV3-2; size: .; J: TRBJ1-4; D: TRBD1; DNA: TGTGCCAGCAGCCAAGGACAGGGATATGAAAAACTGTTTTTT; CDR3: CASSQGQGYEKLFF
V: TRBV21-1; size: .; J: TRBJ2-4; D: .; DNA: TGTGCCAGCGGCGGACTAGCGGGGGATGGGTTAGCCAAAAACATTCAGTACTTC; CDR3: CASGGLAGDGLAKNIQYF
V: TRBV19; size: .; J: TRBJ2-1; D: .; DNA: TGTGCCAGTAGTCTGCGAGGGGAGCAGTTCTTC; CDR3: CASSLRGEQFF
V: TRBV6-2/TRBV6-3; size: .; J: TRBJ2-5; D: TRBD2; DNA: TGTGCCAGCAGCCCGGCCAGCGGGGTAGAGACCCAGTACTTC; CDR3: CASSPASGVETQYF
V: TRBV7-2; size: .; J: TRBJ1-2; D: .; DNA: TGTGCCAGCAGCTTAGTGAGGGCTCCCGGCCATGGCTACACCTTC; CDR3: CASSLVRAPGHGYTF
V: TRBV12-3/TRBV12-4; size: few; J: TRBJ1-2; D: .; DNA: TGTGCCAGCAGTCCACAGGGCAACTATGGCTACACCTTC; CDR3: CASSPQGNYGYTF
V: TRBV6-4; size: .; J: TRBJ2-7; D: TRBD1; DNA: TGTGCCATGCACAGGGACAGGGGCTACGAGCAGTACTTC; CDR3: CAMHRDRGYEQYF
V: TRBV9; size: few; J: TRBJ2-3; D: .; DNA: TGTGCCAGCAGCGTAGGGCTAGCAGATACGCAGTATTTT; CDR3: CASSVGLADTQYF
V: TRBV2; size: .; J: TRBJ1-2; D: .; DNA: TGTGCCAGCAGTGAAAATATACACACAAACTATGGCTACACCTTC; CDR3: CASSENIHTNYGYTF
V: TRBV6-1; size: .; J: TRBJ1-6; D: TRBD1; DNA: TGTGCCAGCAGTGTAGGGACAGGGGGGGGAAGTAATTCACCCCTCCACTTT; CDR3: CASSVGTGGGSNSPLHF
V: TRBV6-6; size: .; J: TRBJ1-1; D: .; DNA: TGTGCCAGCAGGACAGGGAACACTGAAGCTTTCTTT; CDR3: CASRTGNTEAFF
V: TRBV7-9; size: once; J: TRBJ1-1; D: .; DNA: TGTGCCAGCAGCTTTCAGAAAAACACTGAAGCTTTCTTT; CDR3: CASSFQKNTEAFF
V: TRBV13; size: .; J: TRBJ1-2; D: .; DNA: TGTGCCAGCAGCTCATCCCCAGCTAACTATGGCTACACCTTC; CDR3: CASSSSPANYGYTF
V: TRBV29-1; size: .; J: TRBJ1-2; D: .; DNA: TGCAGCGTTCTTCTTGTGACAGGCACTCACTATGGCTACACCTTC; CDR3: CSVLLVTGTHYGYTF
V: TRBV5-4; size: .; J: TRBJ2-1; D: .; DNA: TGTGCCAGCAGCCCCCCCGGAGGGACGTACAATGAGCAGTTCTTC; CDR3: CASSPPGGTYNEQFF
V: TRBV7-2; size: .; J: TRBJ2-5; D: .; DNA: TGTGCCAGCAGCTGGGGGGAAAGGACCACCCCAATAGAGACCCAGTACTTC; CDR3: CASSWGERTTPIETQYF
V: TRBV7-9; size: .; J: TRBJ2-5; D: .; DNA: TGTGCCAGCAGCTTATCTGGCGAGACCCAGTACTTC; CDR3: CASSLSGETQYF
V: TRBV9; size: .; J: TRBJ1-2; D: TRBD1; DNA: TGTGCCAGCAGCGTAGCCAGGGGGCCCTCTAACTATGGCTACACCTTC; CDR3: CASSVARGPSNYGYTF
V: TRBV7-3; size: .; J: TRBJ2-3; D: .; DNA: TGTGCCAGCAGCGGTGGGGGCAGCCACGGGGATACGCAGTATTTT; CDR3: CASSGGGSHGDTQYF
V: TRBV7-6; size: .; J: TRBJ1-4; D: .; DNA: TGTGCCAGCAGCTTAGCGGAGTCCCCAATACGTGAAAAACTGTTTTTT; CDR3: CASSLAESPIREKLFF
V: TRBV18; size: .; J: TRBJ2-5; D: .; DNA: TGTGCCAGCTCACCCACGAGGGTAGAGACCCAGTACTTC; CDR3: CASSPTRVETQYF
V: TRBV19; size: once; J: TRBJ2-3; D: TRBD2; DNA: TGTGCCAGTACCTCCGGGACTAGCGGGGGGCATACGCAGTATTTT; CDR3: CASTSGTSGGHTQYF
V: TRBV27; size: .; J: TRBJ1-6; D: .; DNA: TGTGCCACAAGGGAGTTTAGCTCCTATAATTCACCCCTCCACTTT; CDR3: CATREFSSYNSPLHF
V: TRBV28; size: once; J: TRBJ1-1; D: .; DNA: TGTGCCAGCAGTTCCCTGACACGGGGAGCTTTCTTT; CDR3: CASSSLTRGAFF
V: TRBV12-3/TRBV12-4; size: .; J: TRBJ1-1; D: TRBD1; DNA: TGTGCCAGCTCAACAGGGGTTAGGACTGAAGCTTTCTTT; CDR3: CASSTGVRTEAFF
V: TRBV29-1; size: .; J: TRBJ2-5; D: TRBD2; DNA: TGCAGCGTTGTTAAGGCGGCGCCTAGCGGCCCACAAGAGACCCAGTACTTC; CDR3: CSVVKAAPSGPQETQYF
V: TRBV7-9; size: .; J: TRBJ1-5; D: .; DNA: TGTGCCAGCAGCTTCATGGGAGGCAATCAGCCCCAGCATTTT; CDR3: CASSFMGGNQPQHF
V: TRBV12-3/TRBV12-4; size: .; J: TRBJ1-6; D: .; DNA: TGTGCCAGCAGTACAAGACGGGATTCACCCCTCCACTTT; CDR3: CASSTRRDSPLHF
V: TRBV7-4; size: .; J: TRBJ2-1; D: TRBD2; DNA: TGTGCCAGCAGCTTACGACTAGCGGGGGGGCTGGGCGAGCAGTTCTTC; CDR3: CASSLRLAGGLGEQFF
V: TRBV4-2; size: .; J: TRBJ2-7; D: .; DNA: TGTGCCAGCAGCCAAGGCAGGGGCTCCTACGAGCAGTACTTC; CDR3: CASSQGRGSYEQYF
V: TRBV2; size: .; J: TRBJ1-5; D: TRBD1; DNA: TGTGCCAGCAGGCCCGGGACAGTAGGTCAGCCCCAGCATTTT; CDR3: CASRPGTVGQPQHF
V: TRBV27; size: .; J: TRBJ2-7; D: TRBD1; DNA: TGTGCCAGCAGTCTCATGACAGGGGCGTACGAGCAGTACTTC; CDR3: CASSLMTGAYEQYF
V: TRBV5-1; size: .; J: TRBJ1-1; D: .; DNA: TGCGCCAGCTCCGTACAGGGTGGACCGAACACTGAAGCTTTCTTT; CDR3: CASSVQGGPNTEAFF
V: TRBV5-6; size: .; J: TRBJ1-2; D: .; DNA: TGTGCCAGCAGCTTGTATGGGGGCGGCTATGGCTACACCTTC; CDR3: CASSLYGGGYGYTF
V: TRBV7-8; size: .; J: TRBJ1-5; D: TRBD1; DNA: TGTGCCAGCAGCCCCAGGACAGGGGGAGGTGGACAGCCCCAGCATTTT; CDR3: CASSPRTGGGGQPQHF
V: TRBV3-1/TRBV3-2; size: once; J: TRBJ2-5; D: TRBD1; DNA: TGTGCCAGCAGCCCCCGGGACAGGTTTTCCAAGACCCAGTACTTC; CDR3: CASSPRDRFSKTQYF
V: TRBV27; size: .; J: TRBJ2-2; D: TRBD2; DNA: TGTGCCAGCAGTTTAGCGGGGGATGGGACCGGGGAGCTGTTTTTT; CDR3: CASSLAGDGTGELFF
V: TRBV12-3/TRBV12-4; size: few; J: TRBJ1-3; D: TRBD1; DNA: TGTGCCAGCAGCACGGACAGGGGAAACACCATATATTTT; CDR3: CASSTDRGNTIYF
V: TRBV7-3; size: .; J: TRBJ1-1; D: TRBD1; DNA: TGTGCCAGCAGCTCTCAAGGGGGCCTGAGGGCTGAAGCTTTCTTT; CDR3: CASSSQGGLRAEAFF